These T cell receptor beta chains were read from a single sample in a study of CD4+ T cells in melanoma. TCRdb's copy holds only in-frame clones and misses some; the assay was immunoSEQ multiplex PCR. Found here are 9,500 or so clones, 55% to 75% of them singletons; the top ten hold approximately 25%. The sequencing input was cells from a culture (not recorded whether cultured in vitro). Receptor source: a human donor with melanoma. The CDR3 runs from the conserved cysteine through the conserved F or W. Fields, in order: V gene, J gene, CDR3 length, CDR3 protein.

TRBV13	TRBJ1-6	15	CASSLRDRDNSPLHF
TRBV5-1	TRBJ2-5	15	CASSLVGDRVETQYF
TRBV6-5	TRBJ2-3	15	CASSYAGGGFDTQYF
TRBV7-3	TRBJ2-3	18	CASSLEGSGGLAGDTQYF
TRBV5-1	TRBJ2-3	15	CASSLDGGTTDTQYF
TRBV27	TRBJ2-2	16	CASSLTGGANSGELFF
TRBV5-1	TRBJ2-3	14	CASLRGGSTDTQYF
TRBV7-3	TRBJ1-2	15	CASSLGPAGVYGYTF
TRBV10-3	TRBJ2-3	14	CALREGSSTDTQYF
TRBV7-9	TRBJ1-2	14	CASSPTGLNYGYTF
TRBV11-3	TRBJ1-4	17	CASSFRVSVSELEKLFF
TRBV7-2	TRBJ2-1	16	CASSLEAAKYVYEQFF
TRBV15	TRBJ1-6	17	CATSRESPGNRYSPLHF
TRBV6-1	TRBJ2-7	13	CASSERVAYEQYF
TRBV30	TRBJ2-7	15	CAWGWGLAGRYEQYF
TRBV7-9	TRBJ1-1	13	CASSPGAAPGTFF
TRBV6-5	TRBJ2-7	14	CASATQPARYEQYF
TRBV19	TRBJ2-1	17	CASSTQGTAGPYNEQFF
TRBV6-1	TRBJ1-5	15	CASREGPYSNQPQHF
TRBV7-9	TRBJ2-1	16	CASSPPERGPHNEQFF
TRBV18	TRBJ2-5	15	CASSPPSGGGETQYF
TRBV5-4	TRBJ2-1	14	CASSAGLASNEQFF
TRBV6-1	TRBJ2-1	15	CASRQRQGVVNEQFF
TRBV5-1	TRBJ2-2	15	CASSPSTGFAGELFF
TRBV6-1	TRBJ2-7	14	CASFGTGTNYEQYF
TRBV18	TRBJ2-7	16	CASSPSGLAGSYEQYF
TRBV4-1	TRBJ2-5	14	CASSRTGGQETQYF
TRBV10-2	TRBJ1-2	13	CASSVDRAEGYTF
TRBV25-1	TRBJ2-1	14	CASSDWTAYNEQFF
TRBV11-2	TRBJ2-7	14	CASSLTSGDYEQYF
TRBV6-5	TRBJ2-3	16	CASSYLAGVYTDTQYF
TRBV5-1	TRBJ2-7	14	CASSLGTTTYEQYF
TRBV6-6	TRBJ1-5	15	CASSLTGGSNQPQHF
TRBV7-3	TRBJ2-1	15	CASSDLGSSYNEQFF
TRBV4-2	TRBJ1-1	14	CASSPKTGNTEAFF
TRBV6-5	TRBJ2-2	15	CASNPRLTNTGELFF
TRBV2	TRBJ2-1	15	CASNQRGGLMDEQFF
TRBV9	TRBJ2-2	15	CASSEQGRRTGELFF
TRBV4-2	TRBJ2-6	17	CASSQGTGKSGANVLTF
TRBV11-2	TRBJ1-2	14	CASSLSIYGDGYTF
TRBV5-4	TRBJ1-2	14	CASSFDRTGISYTF
TRBV27	TRBJ2-7	15	CASSRRPGQGYEQYF
TRBV7-9	TRBJ2-2	15	CASSLGGHRSGELFF